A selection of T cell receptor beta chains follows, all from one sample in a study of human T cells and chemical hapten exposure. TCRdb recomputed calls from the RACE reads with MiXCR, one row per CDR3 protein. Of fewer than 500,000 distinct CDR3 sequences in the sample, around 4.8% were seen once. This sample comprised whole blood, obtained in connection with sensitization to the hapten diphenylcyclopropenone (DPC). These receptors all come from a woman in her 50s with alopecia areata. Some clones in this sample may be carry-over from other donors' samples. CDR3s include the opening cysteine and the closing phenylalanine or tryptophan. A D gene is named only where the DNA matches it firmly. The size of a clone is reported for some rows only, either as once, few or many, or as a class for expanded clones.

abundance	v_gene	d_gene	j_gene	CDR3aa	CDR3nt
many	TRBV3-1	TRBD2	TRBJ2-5	CASSQVIQRGPETQYF	TGTGCCAGCAGCCAAGTCATCCAGCGGGGGCCGGAGACCCAGTACTTC
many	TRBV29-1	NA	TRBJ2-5	CSVDNGGQETQYF	TGCAGCGTTGACAATGGCGGACAAGAGACCCAGTACTTC
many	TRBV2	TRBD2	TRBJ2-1	CASRTPWTSGYNEQFF	TGTGCCAGCAGGACGCCGTGGACTAGCGGGTACAATGAGCAGTTCTTC
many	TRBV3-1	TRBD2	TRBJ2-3	CASSQGAGRGDTQYF	TGTGCCAGCAGCCAAGGAGCGGGGAGAGGAGATACGCAGTATTTT
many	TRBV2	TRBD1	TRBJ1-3	CASRGQAGNTIYF	TGTGCCAGCAGGGGACAGGCTGGAAACACCATATATTTT
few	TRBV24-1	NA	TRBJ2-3	CATSAGTAAQYF	TGTGCCACCAGTGCGGGGACTGCGGCGCAGTATTTT
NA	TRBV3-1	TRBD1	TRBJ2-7	CASSQDPGQTYEQYF	TGTGCCAGCAGCCAAGATCCGGGACAGACCTACGAGCAGTACTTC
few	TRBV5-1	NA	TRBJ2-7	CASSLATAGAAYEQYF	TGCGCCAGCAGCTTGGCCACGGCAGGGGCGGCCTACGAGCAGTACTTC
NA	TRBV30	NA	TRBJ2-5	CAWSTSQETQYF	TGTGCCTGGAGTACCAGCCAAGAGACCCAGTACTTC
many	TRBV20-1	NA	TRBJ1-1	CSANKPTGNTEAFF	TGCAGTGCGAACAAACCGACAGGAAACACTGAAGCTTTCTTT
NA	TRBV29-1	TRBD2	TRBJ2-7	CSVEPAGTSGKNEQYF	TGCAGCGTTGAACCCGCCGGGACTAGCGGCAAAAACGAGCAGTACTTC
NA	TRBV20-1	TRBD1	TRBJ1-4	CSASKTGTGFEKLFF	TGCAGTGCTAGTAAAACCGGGACAGGGTTCGAAAAACTGTTTTTT
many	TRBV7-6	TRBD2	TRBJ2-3	CASSRPAGGGGASTDTQYF	TGTGCCAGCAGTCGCCCGGCGGGTGGCGGGGGGGCAAGCACAGATACGCAGTATTTT
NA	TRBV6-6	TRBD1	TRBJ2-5	CASSHRGQHFQETQYF	TGTGCCAGCAGTCACAGGGGACAGCACTTCCAAGAGACCCAGTACTTC
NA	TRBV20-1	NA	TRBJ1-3	CSARDQVTSPGNTIYF	TGCAGTGCTAGAGATCAGGTGACATCGCCTGGAAACACCATATATTTT
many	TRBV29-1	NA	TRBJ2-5	CSVGNGVQETQYF	TGCAGCGTTGGGAACGGGGTTCAAGAGACCCAGTACTTC
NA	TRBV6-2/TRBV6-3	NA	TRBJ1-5	CASSGGGPGQPQHF	TGTGCCAGCAGTGGGGGGGGCCCGGGGCAGCCCCAGCATTTT
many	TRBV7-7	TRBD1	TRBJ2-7	CASSMNRGNEQYF	TGTGCCAGCAGCATGAACAGGGGGAACGAGCAGTACTTC
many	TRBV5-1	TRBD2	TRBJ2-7	CASSWGGSYEQYF	TGCGCCAGCAGCTGGGGGGGCTCCTACGAGCAGTACTTC
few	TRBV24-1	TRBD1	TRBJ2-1	CATSDSGTGGYEQFF	TGTGCCACCAGTGATTCAGGGACAGGGGGTTATGAGCAGTTCTTC
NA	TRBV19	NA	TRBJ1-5	CASSTPSAHNQPQHF	TGTGCCAGTAGTACTCCCTCCGCCCACAATCAGCCCCAGCATTTT
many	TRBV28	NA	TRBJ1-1	CASSLLGKTEAFF	TGTGCCAGCAGTTTATTGGGGAAGACTGAAGCTTTCTTT
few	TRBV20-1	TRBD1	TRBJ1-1	CSGRDRFTEAFF	TGCAGTGGACGGGACAGGTTCACGGAAGCTTTCTTT
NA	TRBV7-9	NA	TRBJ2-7	CASSLAGSGSYEQYF	TGTGCCAGCAGCTTAGCCGGTAGCGGCTCCTACGAGCAGTACTTC
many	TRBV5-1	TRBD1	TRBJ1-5	CASSPVTGGTQPQHF	TGCGCCAGCAGCCCGGTGACAGGGGGCACTCAGCCCCAGCATTTT
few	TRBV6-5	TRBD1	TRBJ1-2	CASTRQGNYGYTF	TGTGCCAGCACCCGACAGGGAAACTATGGCTACACCTTC
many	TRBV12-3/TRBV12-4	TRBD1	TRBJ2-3	CASRQDRGWTDTQYF	TGTGCCAGCAGACAGGACAGGGGGTGGACAGATACGCAGTATTTT
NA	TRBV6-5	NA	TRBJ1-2	CASRVMLGTSNYGYTF	TGTGCCAGCCGTGTTATGTTAGGGACCTCTAACTATGGCTACACCTTC
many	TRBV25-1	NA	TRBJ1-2	CASSESGTVNYGYTF	TGTGCCAGCAGTGAATCCGGGACCGTCAACTATGGCTACACCTTC
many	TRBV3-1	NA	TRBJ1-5	CASSQELNGGSSNQPQHF	TGTGCCAGCAGCCAAGAGTTAAACGGCGGGTCTAGCAATCAGCCCCAGCATTTT
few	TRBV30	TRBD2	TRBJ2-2	CAYERDYYTGELFF	TGTGCTTATGAGCGGGACTACTACACCGGGGAGCTGTTTTTT
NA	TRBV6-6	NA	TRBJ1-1	CASSSALGFTEAFF	TGTGCCAGCAGTTCGGCGCTGGGGTTCACTGAAGCTTTCTTT
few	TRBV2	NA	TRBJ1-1	CASRAALNTEAFF	TGTGCCAGCAGGGCAGCCTTGAACACTGAAGCTTTCTTT
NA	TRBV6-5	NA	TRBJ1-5	CASGLSQPQHF	TGTGCCAGCGGGCTCAGCCAGCCCCAGCATTTT
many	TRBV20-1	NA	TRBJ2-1	CSASGGGSSYNEQFF	TGCAGTGCTAGTGGGGGCGGGAGCTCCTACAATGAGCAGTTCTTC
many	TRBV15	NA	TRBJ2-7	CATSRDLGRSPYF	TGTGCCACCAGCAGAGATCTTGGGCGGAGCCCGTACTTC
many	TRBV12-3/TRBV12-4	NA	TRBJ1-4	CASSSMGRGGEKLFF	TGTGCCAGCAGTTCCATGGGTCGGGGTGGAGAAAAACTGTTTTTT
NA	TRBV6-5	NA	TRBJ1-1	CASSYIPRNPSNTEAFF	TGTGCCAGCAGTTATATACCCCGCAACCCCTCCAACACTGAAGCTTTCTTT
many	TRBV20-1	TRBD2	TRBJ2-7	CSARDLGRLAYEQYF	TGCAGTGCTAGAGATCTCGGGAGGCTGGCCTACGAGCAGTACTTC
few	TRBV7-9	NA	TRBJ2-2	CASSSGVGPNTGELFF	TGTGCCAGCAGCTCAGGGGTCGGGCCGAACACCGGGGAGCTGTTTTTT
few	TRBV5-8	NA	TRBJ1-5	CASSWNKDQPQHF	TGTGCCAGCAGCTGGAACAAAGATCAGCCCCAGCATTTT
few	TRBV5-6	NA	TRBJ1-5	CASGLGGNNQPQHF	TGTGCCAGCGGTTTGGGCGGTAACAATCAGCCCCAGCATTTT
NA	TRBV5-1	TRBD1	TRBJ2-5	CASSRDSKQETQYF	TGCGCCAGCAGCCGGGACAGCAAACAAGAGACCCAGTACTTC
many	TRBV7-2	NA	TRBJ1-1	CASSPPGRGVNTEAFF	TGTGCCAGCAGCCCCCCCGGGCGGGGGGTGAACACTGAAGCTTTCTTT
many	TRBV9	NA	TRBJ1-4	CASGDRIQNEKLFF	TGTGCCAGCGGAGACAGGATTCAGAATGAAAAACTGTTTTTT
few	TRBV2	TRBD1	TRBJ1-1	CASSIRQGMQEAFF	TGTGCCAGCAGCATCCGACAGGGCATGCAGGAAGCTTTCTTT
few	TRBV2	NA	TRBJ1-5	CASSVEPWGNQPQHF	TGTGCCAGCAGTGTTGAACCCTGGGGCAATCAGCCCCAGCATTTT
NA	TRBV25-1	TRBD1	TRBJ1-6	CATETGYPYNSPLHF	TGTGCCACCGAGACAGGGTACCCCTATAATTCACCTCTCCACTTT
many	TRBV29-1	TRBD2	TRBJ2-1	CSVSGATSGNEQFF	TGCAGCGTCTCTGGGGCGACTAGCGGGAATGAGCAGTTCTTC